The rows below give T cell receptor beta chains drawn from one sample of a study of T-cell memory formation after mild COVID-19. A single record per CDR3 protein comes from TCRdb applying MiXCR to the 5' RACE reads. The repertoire includes more than 350,000 distinct CDR3 sequences, approximately 21% of them detected once, and about 12% sits in the top ten. Input material: PBMCs or a T cell subset sorted from them (not recorded which). These receptors came from an adult woman who had mild COVID-19 (a few samples of this study predate the infection). Cell type and time point are not known. The conserved cysteine and the conserved F or W are not part of the CDR3 here.

CDR3 protein: ASSAHGGGADTQY
J gene: TRBJ2-3
V gene: TRBV9
CDR3 length: 13

CDR3 protein: ATSTGGWVGPDTQY
J gene: TRBJ2-3
V gene: TRBV15
CDR3 length: 14

CDR3 protein: ASSSSLGYGYT
J gene: TRBJ1-2
V gene: TRBV7-2
CDR3 length: 11

CDR3 protein: ATRGRGTEAF
J gene: TRBJ1-1
V gene: TRBV24-1
CDR3 length: 10

CDR3 protein: ASSRTGYNEQF
J gene: TRBJ2-1
V gene: TRBV6-2/TRBV6-3
CDR3 length: 11

CDR3 protein: ASSPPLRETQY
J gene: TRBJ2-5
V gene: TRBV18
CDR3 length: 11

CDR3 protein: ASSSRGDEQF
J gene: TRBJ2-1
V gene: TRBV5-1
CDR3 length: 10

CDR3 protein: ASKGTSRNTIY
J gene: TRBJ1-3
V gene: TRBV25-1
CDR3 length: 11

CDR3 protein: ASSAGSPYNEQF
J gene: TRBJ2-1
V gene: TRBV9
CDR3 length: 12

CDR3 protein: ASSQGSSGVQETQY
J gene: TRBJ2-5
V gene: TRBV4-1
CDR3 length: 14

CDR3 protein: SARDLGLSYEQY
J gene: TRBJ2-7
V gene: TRBV20-1
CDR3 length: 12

CDR3 protein: ASGLGAGPYEQY
J gene: TRBJ2-7
V gene: TRBV12-3/TRBV12-4
CDR3 length: 12

CDR3 protein: ASSLGGTINQPQH
J gene: TRBJ1-5
V gene: TRBV5-6
CDR3 length: 13

CDR3 protein: ASSLLFNSPLH
J gene: TRBJ1-6
V gene: TRBV12-3/TRBV12-4
CDR3 length: 11

CDR3 protein: ASSLSPGVGAF
J gene: TRBJ1-1
V gene: TRBV7-3
CDR3 length: 11

CDR3 protein: ASSTHSVSLNTEAF
J gene: TRBJ1-1
V gene: TRBV7-9
CDR3 length: 14

CDR3 protein: ASSQDLAGSYNEQF
J gene: TRBJ2-1
V gene: TRBV4-2
CDR3 length: 14

CDR3 protein: ASSYSGQGQTNEKLF
J gene: TRBJ1-4
V gene: TRBV6-5
CDR3 length: 15

CDR3 protein: ATSDTGLAGANTGELF
J gene: TRBJ2-2
V gene: TRBV24-1
CDR3 length: 16

CDR3 protein: SAVSGGAGNEQF
J gene: TRBJ2-1
V gene: TRBV20-1
CDR3 length: 12

CDR3 protein: ASSSRTGSYEQY
J gene: TRBJ2-7
V gene: TRBV12-3/TRBV12-4
CDR3 length: 12

CDR3 protein: ASSLALGNNEQF
J gene: TRBJ2-1
V gene: TRBV7-6
CDR3 length: 12

CDR3 protein: ASNFVGAGPYNEQF
J gene: TRBJ2-1
V gene: TRBV27
CDR3 length: 14

CDR3 protein: ASSLVRSGETQY
J gene: TRBJ2-5
V gene: TRBV7-9
CDR3 length: 12

CDR3 protein: ASLDRGGPYEQY
J gene: TRBJ2-7
V gene: TRBV2
CDR3 length: 12

CDR3 protein: ASSSIQGPHTEAF
J gene: TRBJ1-1
V gene: TRBV6-5
CDR3 length: 13

CDR3 protein: ASSLESGRQPQH
J gene: TRBJ1-5
V gene: TRBV12-3/TRBV12-4
CDR3 length: 12

CDR3 protein: SVETPTNEKLF
J gene: TRBJ1-4
V gene: TRBV29-1
CDR3 length: 11

CDR3 protein: ASSPGGWSNQPQH
J gene: TRBJ1-5
V gene: TRBV5-6
CDR3 length: 13

CDR3 protein: AWSVVLGEEQY
J gene: TRBJ2-7
V gene: TRBV30
CDR3 length: 11

CDR3 protein: ASSLGGRGADTQY
J gene: TRBJ2-3
V gene: TRBV5-1
CDR3 length: 13

CDR3 protein: ASRRDRSSGNTIY
J gene: TRBJ1-3
V gene: TRBV2
CDR3 length: 13

CDR3 protein: SARERLAVYNEQF
J gene: TRBJ2-1
V gene: TRBV20-1
CDR3 length: 13

CDR3 protein: ASRLGTKGYYT
J gene: TRBJ1-2
V gene: TRBV7-2
CDR3 length: 11

CDR3 protein: ASSLARVRDTEAF
J gene: TRBJ1-1
V gene: TRBV18
CDR3 length: 13

CDR3 protein: ASSLARVQETQY
J gene: TRBJ2-5
V gene: TRBV7-6
CDR3 length: 12

CDR3 protein: ASSVGGARSETQY
J gene: TRBJ2-5
V gene: TRBV9
CDR3 length: 13

CDR3 protein: ASSTRTPEQGDEQF
J gene: TRBJ2-1
V gene: TRBV11-2
CDR3 length: 14

CDR3 protein: ASSLSSGHQETQY
J gene: TRBJ2-5
V gene: TRBV5-4
CDR3 length: 13

CDR3 protein: ASSPWTGSYAEEQY
J gene: TRBJ2-7
V gene: TRBV6-5
CDR3 length: 14

CDR3 protein: ASRHQGAEYNEQF
J gene: TRBJ2-1
V gene: TRBV12-3/TRBV12-4
CDR3 length: 13

CDR3 protein: ASSLGGFNTEAF
J gene: TRBJ1-1
V gene: TRBV12-3/TRBV12-4
CDR3 length: 12

CDR3 protein: ASSESSGHNEQF
J gene: TRBJ2-1
V gene: TRBV9
CDR3 length: 12

CDR3 protein: ASSESSGANVLT
J gene: TRBJ2-6
V gene: TRBV6-2/TRBV6-3
CDR3 length: 12

CDR3 protein: ASKGEGYGYT
J gene: TRBJ1-2
V gene: TRBV6-5
CDR3 length: 10

CDR3 protein: ASSSGTRILDEQF
J gene: TRBJ2-1
V gene: TRBV27
CDR3 length: 13